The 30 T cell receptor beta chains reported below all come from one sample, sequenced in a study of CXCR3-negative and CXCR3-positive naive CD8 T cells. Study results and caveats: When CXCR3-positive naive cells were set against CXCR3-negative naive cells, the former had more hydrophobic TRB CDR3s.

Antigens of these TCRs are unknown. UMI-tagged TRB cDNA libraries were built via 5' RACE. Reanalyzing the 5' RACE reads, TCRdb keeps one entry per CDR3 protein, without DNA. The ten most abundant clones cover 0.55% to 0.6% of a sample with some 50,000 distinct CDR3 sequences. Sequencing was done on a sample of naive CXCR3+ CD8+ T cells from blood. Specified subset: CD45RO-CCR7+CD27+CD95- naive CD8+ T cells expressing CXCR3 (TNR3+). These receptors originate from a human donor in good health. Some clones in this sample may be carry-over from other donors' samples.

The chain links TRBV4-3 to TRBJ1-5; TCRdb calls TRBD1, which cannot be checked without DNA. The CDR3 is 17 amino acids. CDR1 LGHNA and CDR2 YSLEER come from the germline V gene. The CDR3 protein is CASSQDYRGYSNQPQHF.

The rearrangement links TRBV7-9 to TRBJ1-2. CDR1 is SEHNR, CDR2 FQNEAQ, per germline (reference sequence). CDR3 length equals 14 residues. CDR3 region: CASSLGGSSYGYTF.

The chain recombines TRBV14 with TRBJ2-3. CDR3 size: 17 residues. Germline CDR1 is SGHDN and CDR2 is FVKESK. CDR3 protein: CASSQEDTVTSTDTQYF.

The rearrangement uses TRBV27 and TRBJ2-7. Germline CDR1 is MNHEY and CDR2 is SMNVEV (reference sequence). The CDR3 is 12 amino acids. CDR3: CASSFDSIEQYF.

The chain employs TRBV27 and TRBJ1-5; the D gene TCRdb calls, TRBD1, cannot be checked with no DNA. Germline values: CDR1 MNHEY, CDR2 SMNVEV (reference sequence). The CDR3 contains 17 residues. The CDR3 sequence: CASSPTGAGYSNQPQHF.

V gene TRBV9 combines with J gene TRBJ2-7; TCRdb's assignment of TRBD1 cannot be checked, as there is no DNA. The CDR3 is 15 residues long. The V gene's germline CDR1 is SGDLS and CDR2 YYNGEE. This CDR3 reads CASSVGTGGAYEQYF.

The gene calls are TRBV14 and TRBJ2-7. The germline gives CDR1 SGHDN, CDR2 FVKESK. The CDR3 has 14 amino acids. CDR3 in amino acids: CASSQEIGYYEQYF.

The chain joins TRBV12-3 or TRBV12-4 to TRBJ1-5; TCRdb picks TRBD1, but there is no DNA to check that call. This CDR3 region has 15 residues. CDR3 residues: CASSLQGVGNQPQHF.

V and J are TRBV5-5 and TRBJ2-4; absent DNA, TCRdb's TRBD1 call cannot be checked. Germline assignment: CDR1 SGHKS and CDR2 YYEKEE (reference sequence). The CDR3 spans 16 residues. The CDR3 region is CASSFPPQGGKNIQYF.

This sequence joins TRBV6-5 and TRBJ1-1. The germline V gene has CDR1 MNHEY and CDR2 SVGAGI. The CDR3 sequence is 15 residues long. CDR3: CASSYGRLDRTEAFF.

This CDR3 is CATLPPGGDEQYF. V usage is TRBV7-9 and J usage is TRBJ2-7; as DNA is missing, the TRBD2 call by TCRdb cannot be tested. The CDR3 sequence is 13 residues long. CDR1 is SEHNR and CDR2 is FQNEAQ in the germline V gene (reference sequence).

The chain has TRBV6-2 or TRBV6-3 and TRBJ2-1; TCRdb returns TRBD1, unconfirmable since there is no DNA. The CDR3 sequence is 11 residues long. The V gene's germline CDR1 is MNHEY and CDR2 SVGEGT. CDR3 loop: CASSLGTEQFF.

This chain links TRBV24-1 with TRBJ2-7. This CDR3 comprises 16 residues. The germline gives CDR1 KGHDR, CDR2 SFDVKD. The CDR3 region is CATSDLLHSAPSQEYF.

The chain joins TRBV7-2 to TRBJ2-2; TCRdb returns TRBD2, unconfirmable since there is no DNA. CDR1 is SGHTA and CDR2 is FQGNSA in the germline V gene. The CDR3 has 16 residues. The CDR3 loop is CASSLVLADNTGELFF.

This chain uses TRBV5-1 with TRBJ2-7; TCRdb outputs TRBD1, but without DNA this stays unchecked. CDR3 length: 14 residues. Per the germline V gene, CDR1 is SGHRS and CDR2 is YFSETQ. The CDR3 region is CASSLQGFSYEQYF.

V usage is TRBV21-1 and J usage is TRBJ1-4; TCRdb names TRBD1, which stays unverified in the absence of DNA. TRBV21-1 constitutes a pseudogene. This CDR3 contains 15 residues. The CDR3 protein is CASSKIGTRGEKLFF.

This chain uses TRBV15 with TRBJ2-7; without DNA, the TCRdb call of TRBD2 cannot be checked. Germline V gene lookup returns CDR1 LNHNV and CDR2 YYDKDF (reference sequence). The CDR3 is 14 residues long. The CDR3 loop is CATSATGLSYEQYF.

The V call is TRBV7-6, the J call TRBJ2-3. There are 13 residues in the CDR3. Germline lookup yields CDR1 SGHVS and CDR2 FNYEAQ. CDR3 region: CASSPKRGDTQYF.

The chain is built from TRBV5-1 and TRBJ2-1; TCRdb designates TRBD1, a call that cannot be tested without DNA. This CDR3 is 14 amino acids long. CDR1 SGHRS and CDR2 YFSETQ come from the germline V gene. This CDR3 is CASSPWTDPNEQFF.

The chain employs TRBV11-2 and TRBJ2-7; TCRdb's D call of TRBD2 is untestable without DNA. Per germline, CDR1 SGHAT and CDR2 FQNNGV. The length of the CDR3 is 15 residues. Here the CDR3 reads CASSLVAGPYYEQYF.

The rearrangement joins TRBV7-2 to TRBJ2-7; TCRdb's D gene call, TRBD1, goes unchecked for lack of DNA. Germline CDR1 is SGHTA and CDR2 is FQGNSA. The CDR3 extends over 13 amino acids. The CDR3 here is CASSAPDSYEQYF.

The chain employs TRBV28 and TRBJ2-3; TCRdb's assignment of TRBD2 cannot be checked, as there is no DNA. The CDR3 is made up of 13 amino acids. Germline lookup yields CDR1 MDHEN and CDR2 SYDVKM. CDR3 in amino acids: CASSGGAGPWQYF.

This CDR3 reads CASSPGQGWYEQYF. J is TRBJ2-7 and V is TRBV5-1; absent DNA, TCRdb's TRBD1 call cannot be checked. Germline assignment: CDR1 SGHRS and CDR2 YFSETQ. The CDR3 runs to 14 residues.

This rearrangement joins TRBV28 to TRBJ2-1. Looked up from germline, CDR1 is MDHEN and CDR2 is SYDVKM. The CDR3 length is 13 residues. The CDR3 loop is CASSLSYGDEQFF.

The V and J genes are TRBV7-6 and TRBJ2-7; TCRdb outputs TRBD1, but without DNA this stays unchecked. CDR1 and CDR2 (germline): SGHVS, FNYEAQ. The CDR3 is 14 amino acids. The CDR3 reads CASSFLGPQYEQYF.

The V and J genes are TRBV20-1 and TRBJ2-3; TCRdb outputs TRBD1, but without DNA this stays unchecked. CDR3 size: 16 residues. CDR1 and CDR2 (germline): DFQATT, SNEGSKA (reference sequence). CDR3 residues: CSAIPLFGRETDTQYF.

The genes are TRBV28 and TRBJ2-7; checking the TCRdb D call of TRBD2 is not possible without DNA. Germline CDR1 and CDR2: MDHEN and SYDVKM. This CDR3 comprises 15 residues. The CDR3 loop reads CASSPLAGGPYEQYF.

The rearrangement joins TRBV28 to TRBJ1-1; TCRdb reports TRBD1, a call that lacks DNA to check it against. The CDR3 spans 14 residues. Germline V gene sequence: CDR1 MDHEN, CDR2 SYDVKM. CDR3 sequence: CACSLLEGRTEAFF. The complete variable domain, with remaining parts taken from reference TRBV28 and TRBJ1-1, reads DVKVTQSSRYLVKRTGEKVFLECVQDMDHENMFWYRQDPGLGLRLIYFSYDVKMKEKGDIPEGYSVSREKKERFSLILESASTNQTSMYLCACSLLEGRTEAFFGQGTRLTVV.

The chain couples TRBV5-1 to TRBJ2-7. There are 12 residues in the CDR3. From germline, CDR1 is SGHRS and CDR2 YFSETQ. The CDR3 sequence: CASSPLGYEQYF. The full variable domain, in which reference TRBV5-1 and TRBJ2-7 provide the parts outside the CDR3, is KAGVTQTPRYLIKTRGQQVTLSCSPISGHRSVSWYQQTPGQGLQFLFEYFSETQRNKGNFPGRFSGRQFSNSRSEMNVSTLELGDSALYLCASSPLGYEQYFGPGTRLTVT.

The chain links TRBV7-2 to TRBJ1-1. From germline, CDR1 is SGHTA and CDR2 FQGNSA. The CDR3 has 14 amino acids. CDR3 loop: CASSWGGGGTEAFF.